The T cell receptor (beta chain) under discussion was sequenced for a study of CD8 T cells in ankylosing spondylitis. Study results and caveats: What seemed typical of ankylosing spondylitis blood was a TCR beta motif built from under 10 highly homologous variants.

Germline loops: CDR1 LNHNV, CDR2 YYDKDF (reference sequence). The V end lost 9 bases, the J end lost 3 bases, and 6 bases lay between the germline ends. This CDR3 is built from 11 residues. Scientists made TCR beta libraries using quantitative 5'-RACE with molecular barcodes. MiXCR, run by TCRdb on the 5' RACE reads, gives a single entry per CDR3 protein. Among about 220,000 distinct CDR3 sequences listed, approximately 20% were seen once. A few counts support this clonotype. Antigen specificity is unknown. This sequence joins TRBV15 and TRBJ2-1, with a tentative D call TRBD1 (5 bases). The sequenced sample consisted of blood, either unsorted or a sorted T cell fraction (not recorded which). The sequence was obtained from a male donor with ankylosing spondylitis. DNA of the CDR3: TGTGCCACTCAGGGCTACAATGAGCAGTTCTTC. Translated, it gives CATQGYNEQFF.